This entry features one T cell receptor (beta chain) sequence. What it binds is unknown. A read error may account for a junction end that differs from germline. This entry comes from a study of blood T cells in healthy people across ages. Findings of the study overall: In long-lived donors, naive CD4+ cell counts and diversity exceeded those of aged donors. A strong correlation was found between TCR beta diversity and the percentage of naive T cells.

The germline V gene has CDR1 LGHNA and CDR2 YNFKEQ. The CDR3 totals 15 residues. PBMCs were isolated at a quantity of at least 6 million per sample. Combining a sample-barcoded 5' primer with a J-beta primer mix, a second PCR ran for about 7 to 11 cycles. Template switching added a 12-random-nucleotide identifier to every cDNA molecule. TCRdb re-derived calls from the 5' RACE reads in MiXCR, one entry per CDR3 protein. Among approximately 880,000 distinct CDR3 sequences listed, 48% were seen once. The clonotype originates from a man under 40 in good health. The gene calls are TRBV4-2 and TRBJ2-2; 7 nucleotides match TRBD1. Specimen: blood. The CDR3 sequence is CASSQGQGDTRELFF. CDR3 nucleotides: TGTGCCAGCAGCCAAGGGCAGGGGGACACCAGGGAGCTGTTTTTT.